Presented here are 20 T cell receptor beta chains from one specimen sequenced in a study of blood T cell repertoires in COVID-19. TCRdb's table, derived via immunoSEQ multiplex PCR, lists solely in-frame clones and lacks some. The sample lists roughly 250,000 clones, roughly four fifths occurring once. Sequenced material: peripheral blood. The receptors originated from an elderly woman with acute or convalescent COVID-19.

The V and J genes are TRBV3-1 (or the pseudogene TRBV3-2) and TRBJ1-4, with D possibly being TRBD1 (5 bases). Germline CDR1 LGHDT, CDR2 YNNKEL (reference sequence). Trimming pared 3 bases from V and 2 bases from J, leaving 16 bases between. The CDR3 spans 17 residues. As DNA, the CDR3 is TGTGCCAGCAGCCATGGCGGATTGGGGGGGACTAATGAAAAACTGTTTTTT. It codes for CASSHGGLGGTNEKLFF.

V usage is TRBV9 and J usage is TRBJ1-2; 8 bases fit TRBD1. This CDR3 contains 14 residues. Trimming at V came to 4 bases and at J to 8 bases, leaving 10 bases not matched to a gene. The germline gives CDR1 SGDLS, CDR2 YYNGEE. CDR3 sequence (DNA): TGTGCCAGCAGCCCCGGGACAGGACAGGTGGGCTACACCTTC. Protein sequence: CASSPGTGQVGYTF. Full variable domain (missing parts from reference TRBV9 and TRBJ1-2): DSGVTQTPKHLITATGQRVTLRCSPRSGDLSVYWYQQSLDQGLQFLIQYYNGEERAKGNILERFSAQQFPDLHSELNLSSLELGDSALYFCASSPGTGQVGYTFGSGTRLTVV.

The rearrangement joins TRBV25-1 to TRBJ2-5; 7 positions match TRBD1. The V segment lost 3 bases and the J segment 1 base; nucleotides outside the gene matches: 8. In germline, CDR1 is MGHDK, CDR2 SYGVNS. CDR3 length equals 16 residues. The CDR3 region has the DNA TGTGCCAGCAGTGACCAAACCGGGGACAGCCAAGAGACCCAGTACTTC. Its translation: CASSDQTGDSQETQYF. Supplemented by reference TRBV25-1 and TRBJ2-5, the full variable domain reads EADIYQTPRYLVIGTGKKITLECSQTMGHDKMYWYQQDPGMELHLIHYSYGVNSTEKGDLSSESTVSRIRTEHFPLTLESARPSHTSQYLCASSDQTGDSQETQYFGPGTRLLVL.

In this sample, this clone turned up a few times. The chain employs TRBV11-2 and TRBJ2-1, with a weak D call TRBD2 (6 bases). Trimming stripped 4 bases from V and 1 base from J, with 11 bases between. This CDR3 has 15 amino acids. The germline V gene encodes CDR1 SGHAT and CDR2 FQNNGV. The CDR3 coding sequence is TGTGCCAGCAGCTCCCGGGGGAGGTCCTACAATGAGCAGTTCTTC. This gives the protein CASSSRGRSYNEQFF.

This chain uses TRBV28 with TRBJ2-7, with D possibly matching TRBD2 (7 bases). The CDR3 is 13 amino acids. Germline V lookup: CDR1 MDHEN, CDR2 SYDVKM. V was pared by 10 bases and J by 5 bases, with 18 bases between. This CDR3 is CATLWGGRDEQYF. In nucleotides, the CDR3 is TGTGCCACCCTATGGGGGGGCAGGGACGAGCAGTACTTC.

The V gene is TRBV19, the J gene TRBJ1-5, with 7 bases lining up with TRBD1. CDR1 and CDR2 (germline): LNHDA, SQIVND (reference sequence). This CDR3 contains 14 residues. V lost 5 bases and J lost 9; bases outside the gene matches: 10. CDR3 sequence reads: CASSPTGDGRPQHF. The CDR3 nucleotides read TGTGCCAGTAGTCCCACAGGGGACGGACGGCCCCAGCATTTT.

The chain employs TRBV30 and TRBJ1-2; D possibly corresponds to TRBD1 (6 bases). The CDR3 has 13 residues. V was trimmed by 3 bases and J by 5 bases, leaving 13 bases between them. Germline V lookup: CDR1 GTSNPN, CDR2 SVGIG (reference sequence). In nucleotides, the CDR3 is TGTGCCTGGAGCCACCAGGGGTTGTATGGCTACACCTTC. Amino acid sequence: CAWSHQGLYGYTF.

V usage is TRBV11-1 and J usage is TRBJ1-6, with D hard to call. V shed 4 bases and J shed 7 bases, with 8 bases lying between them. CDR3 size: 13 residues. The V gene's germline CDR1 is SGHAT and CDR2 FQDESV (reference sequence). The chain's CDR3 is CASSSSGNSPLHF. CDR3 sequence (DNA): TGTGCCAGCAGCTCATCGGGGAATTCACCCCTCCACTTT.

The DNA of the CDR3 is TGTGCCAGCAGGAGACAGCTAATGAACACTGAAGCTTTCTTT. It yields the protein CASRRQLMNTEAFF. The rearrangement joins TRBV28 to TRBJ1-1; TRBD1 is a possible D gene (5 bases). The ends were cut back, 6 bases at V and 0 bases at J, with 11 bases in the middle. CDR1 is MDHEN and CDR2 is SYDVKM in the germline V gene. The CDR3 has 14 amino acids.

This clone was seen a single time. J is TRBJ2-2 and V is TRBV7-8; a weak D match, TRBD2 (5 bases). The V and J ends lost 0 bases and 6 bases respectively, with 20 bases between them. CDR3 size: 18 residues. Germline values: CDR1 SGHVS, CDR2 FQNEAQ. The CDR3 is CASSLAFDRDGGPGELFF. CDR3 bases: TGTGCCAGCAGCTTAGCTTTCGACCGGGATGGAGGACCCGGGGAGCTGTTTTTT.

A single count supports this clone. V gene TRBV18 combines with J gene TRBJ2-5; TRBD1 matches at 9 bases. After removal of 6 bases from V and 7 bases from J, the junction contained 12 bases not matched to a gene. The CDR3 runs 15 residues. In germline, CDR1 is KGHSH, CDR2 LQKENI. CDR3 DNA sequence: TGTGCCAGCTCTCTAGCTACAGGGGGCGAGCGGACCCAGTACTTC. Protein sequence: CASSLATGGERTQYF.

The V gene is TRBV7-8, the J gene TRBJ1-1, with D possibly TRBD1 on 5 matching bases. The CDR3 has 13 residues. CDR1 and CDR2 (germline): SGHVS, FQNEAQ. V lost 2 bases to trimming and J lost 7 bases, with 11 bases between them. The CDR3: CASSLLQGGEAFF. The CDR3 DNA is TGTGCCAGCAGCTTACTTCAGGGCGGTGAAGCTTTCTTT.

This clone was counted between two and nine times. The rearrangement uses TRBV10-3 and TRBJ2-7, with a tentative D call TRBD2 (5 bases). With 1 base removed from V and 1 base from J, the gap between germline ends came to 8 bases. Germline CDR1 reads ENHRY; CDR2 reads SYGVKD. The CDR3 length is 14 residues. CDR3 protein: CAISEWSGSYEQYF. The CDR3 DNA is TGTGCCATCAGTGAGTGGTCGGGATCCTACGAGCAGTACTTC.

The V call is TRBV3-1 (or the pseudogene TRBV3-2), the J call TRBJ2-1; TRBD2 matches 11 bases. This CDR3 is 14 amino acids long. Germline V gene data show CDR1 as LGHDT and CDR2 as YNNKEL (reference sequence). J gave up 10 bases and V 4 bases, and 6 bases lay outside the gene matches. The CDR3 reads CASSLGLAGREQFF. The CDR3 nucleotides are TGTGCCAGCAGCCTCGGACTAGCGGGCCGAGAGCAGTTCTTC.

This clone showed up just a few times. The rearrangement links TRBV2 to TRBJ1-2; D ambiguous. The CDR3 consists of 13 residues. The germline V gene has CDR1 SNHLY and CDR2 FYNNEI. V was shortened by 4 bases and J by 3 bases, with 9 bases between the two germline ends. The CDR3, as DNA: TGTGCCAGCAGTGTCGGGAAGGACTATGGCTACACCTTC. It yields the protein CASSVGKDYGYTF.

This sequence joins TRBV9 and TRBJ2-3, with TRBD2 identical over 10 bases. In germline, CDR1 is SGDLS, CDR2 YYNGEE. The CDR3 contains 17 residues. With 0 bases clipped from V and 0 bases from J, the junction kept 4 bases outside the gene matches. CDR3 nucleotides: TGTGCCAGCAGCGTAGGGGCTAGCGGGGGAAGCACAGATACGCAGTATTTT. Translated: CASSVGASGGSTDTQYF.

CDR3 residues: CASSPETVPIYGYTF. In DNA, the CDR3 is TGCGCCAGCAGCCCGGAGACAGTCCCTATCTATGGCTACACCTTC. The rearrangement joins TRBV5-1 to TRBJ1-2; maybe TRBD1 (5 bases). From germline, CDR1 is SGHRS and CDR2 YFSETQ. The CDR3 has 15 amino acids. Trimming cost V 4 bases and J 4 bases, with 17 bases left between them.

V usage is TRBV15 and J usage is TRBJ1-2; 7 bases are a match to TRBD1. Germline values: CDR1 LNHNV, CDR2 YYDKDF (reference sequence). The CDR3 is 14 residues long. Trimming cost V 0 bases and J 8 bases; bases outside gene matches: 6. CDR3 DNA: TGTGCCACCAGCAGAGATGCCCAGGGGGGAGGCTACACCTTC. It translates to CATSRDAQGGGYTF.

The chain is built from TRBV2 and TRBJ2-3; D may be TRBD2 (5 bases). Germline loops: CDR1 SNHLY, CDR2 FYNNEI. The germline V and J ends were trimmed by 9 bases and 4 bases, with 11 bases remaining between them. There are 12 residues in the CDR3. CDR3 loop: CASNILADTQYF. CDR3 nucleotides: TGTGCCAGTAATATACTAGCAGATACGCAGTATTTT.

The chain recombines TRBV28 with TRBJ1-1; D perhaps matches TRBD1 (5 bases). V lost 3 bases, J lost 0 bases, and 11 bases lay in between. Germline V gene sequence: CDR1 MDHEN, CDR2 SYDVKM. The CDR3 is 15 residues long. CDR3 region: CASSLGGEVNTEAFF. The CDR3 DNA sequence: TGTGCCAGCAGTTTGGGAGGGGAGGTGAACACTGAAGCTTTCTTT.